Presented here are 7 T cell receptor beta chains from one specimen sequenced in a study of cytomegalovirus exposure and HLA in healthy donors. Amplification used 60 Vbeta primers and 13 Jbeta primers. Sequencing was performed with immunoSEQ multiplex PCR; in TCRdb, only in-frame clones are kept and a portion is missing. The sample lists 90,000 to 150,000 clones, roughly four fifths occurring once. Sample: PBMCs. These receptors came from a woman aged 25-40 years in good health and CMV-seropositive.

The CDR3 nucleotides read TGTGCCAGCAGCTTTAGACTAGCGGACAACCAAGAGACCCAGTACTTC. Amino acids: CASSFRLADNQETQYF. The chain carries TRBV5-6 and TRBJ2-5; 9 bases align to TRBD2. Germline V gene data show CDR1 as SGHDT and CDR2 as YYEEEE. CDR3 length: 16 residues. The ends lost 2 bases at V and 0 bases at J; junction bases unmatched: 5.

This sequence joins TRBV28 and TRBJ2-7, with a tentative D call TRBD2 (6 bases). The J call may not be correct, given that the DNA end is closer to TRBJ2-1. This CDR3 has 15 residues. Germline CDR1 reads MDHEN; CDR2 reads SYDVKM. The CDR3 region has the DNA TGTGCCAGCAGCAAAACCGGGACTGTACCCAATGAGCAGTTCTTC. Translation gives CASSKTGTVPNEQFF.

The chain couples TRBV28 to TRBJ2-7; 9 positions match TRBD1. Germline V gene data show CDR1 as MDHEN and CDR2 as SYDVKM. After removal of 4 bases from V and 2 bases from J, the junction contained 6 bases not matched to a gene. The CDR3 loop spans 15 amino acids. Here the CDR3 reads CASSSPGQGTYEQYF. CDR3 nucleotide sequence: TGTGCCAGCAGTTCACCGGGACAGGGAACCTACGAGCAGTACTTC.

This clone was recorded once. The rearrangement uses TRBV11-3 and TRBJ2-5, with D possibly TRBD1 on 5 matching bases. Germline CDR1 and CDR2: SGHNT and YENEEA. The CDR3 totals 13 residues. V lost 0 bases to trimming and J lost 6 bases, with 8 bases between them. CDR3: CASSLDKGKTQYF. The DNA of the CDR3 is TGTGCCAGCAGCTTAGATAAGGGGAAGACCCAGTACTTC.

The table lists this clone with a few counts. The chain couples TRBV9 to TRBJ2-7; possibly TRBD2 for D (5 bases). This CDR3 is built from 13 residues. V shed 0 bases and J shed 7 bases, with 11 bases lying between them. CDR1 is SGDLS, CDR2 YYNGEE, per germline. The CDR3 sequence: CASSVESSSEQYF. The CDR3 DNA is TGTGCCAGCAGCGTAGAGTCTAGCTCTGAGCAGTACTTC.

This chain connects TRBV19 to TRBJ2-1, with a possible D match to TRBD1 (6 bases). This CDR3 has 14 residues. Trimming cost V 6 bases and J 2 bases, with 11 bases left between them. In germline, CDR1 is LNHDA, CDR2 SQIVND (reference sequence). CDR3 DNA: TGTGCCAGTAGCCCCCGGGACACCTACAATGAGCAGTTCTTC. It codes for CASSPRDTYNEQFF.

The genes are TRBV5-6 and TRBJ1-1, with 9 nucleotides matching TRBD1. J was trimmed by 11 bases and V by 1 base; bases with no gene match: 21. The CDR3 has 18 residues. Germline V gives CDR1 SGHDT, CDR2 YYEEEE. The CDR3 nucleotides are TGTGCCAGCAGCTTGTCGGACAGGGGCCCCAGGGGCCCGAAGCCGGCTTTCTTT. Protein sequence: CASSLSDRGPRGPKPAFF.